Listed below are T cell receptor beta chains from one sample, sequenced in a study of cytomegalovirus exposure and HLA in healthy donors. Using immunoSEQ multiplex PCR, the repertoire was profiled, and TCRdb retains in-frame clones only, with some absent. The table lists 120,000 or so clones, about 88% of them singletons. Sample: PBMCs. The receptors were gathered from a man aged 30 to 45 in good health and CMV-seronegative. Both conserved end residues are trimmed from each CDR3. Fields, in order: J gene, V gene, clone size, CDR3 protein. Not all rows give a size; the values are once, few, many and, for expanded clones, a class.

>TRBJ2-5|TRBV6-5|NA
ASSARETQY
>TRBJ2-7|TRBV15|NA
ATSGRTGGQTYEQY
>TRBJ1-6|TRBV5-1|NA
ASSSNRDYNSPLH
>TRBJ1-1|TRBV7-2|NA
ASSYSRGTEAF
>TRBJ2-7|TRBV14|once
ASSRIQGTYEQY
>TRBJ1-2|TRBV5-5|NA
ASSLDPEEGYT
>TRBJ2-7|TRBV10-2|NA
ASRKTTSAGDEQY
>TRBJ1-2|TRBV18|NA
ASSPWQQSNYGYT
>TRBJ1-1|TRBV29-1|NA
SVESTVSNTEAF
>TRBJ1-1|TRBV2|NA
ASRGQLRTEAF
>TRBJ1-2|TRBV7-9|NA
ASSSKQGNYGYT
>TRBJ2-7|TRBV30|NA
AWSSGTGGYEQY
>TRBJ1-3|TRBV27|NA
ASSFGGAGNTIY
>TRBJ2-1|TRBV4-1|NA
ASSQDQLGTSGTYNEQF
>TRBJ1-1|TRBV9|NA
ASSLTGTAVTEAF
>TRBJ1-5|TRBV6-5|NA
ASRGQGLNQPQH
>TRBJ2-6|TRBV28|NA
ASMPGSSGANVLT
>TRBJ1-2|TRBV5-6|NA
ASVRQGVIYGYT
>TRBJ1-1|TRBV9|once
ASSMRAVSTEAF
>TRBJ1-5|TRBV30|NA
ACSGGVNQPQH
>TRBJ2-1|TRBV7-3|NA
ASSRNGRYEQF
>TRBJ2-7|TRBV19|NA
ASRISELAGAGEQY
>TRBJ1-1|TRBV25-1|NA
ASSDGRLTEAF
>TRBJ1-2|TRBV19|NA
ATKAQGASGYT
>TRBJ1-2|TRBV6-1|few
ASSWDTSNYGYT
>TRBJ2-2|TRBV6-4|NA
ASSNIAGELF
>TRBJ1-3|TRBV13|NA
ASSQRTGFGNTIY
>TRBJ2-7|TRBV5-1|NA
ASSPRDRALYEQY
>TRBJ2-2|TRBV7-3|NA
ASSVGQGKGELF